Below are 28 T cell receptor beta chains sequenced from a single sample in a study of shared clonotypes between healthy human individuals. Terminally differentiated effector memory CD45RA+ cells were left out of the naive CD8 fraction, which was CD45RO-negative and positively selected for CCR7. TCRdb's copy holds only in-frame clones and misses some; the assay was immunoSEQ multiplex PCR. The repertoire holds some 2 million clones, with just under 95% as singletons. Sequencing used naive CD8+ T cells sorted from blood. These receptors were collected from a man aged 18 to 29 in good health.

The gene calls are TRBV27 and TRBJ1-6; TRBD1 matches at 8 bases. CDR1 MNHEY and CDR2 SMNVEV come from the germline V gene (reference sequence). The CDR3 runs to 13 residues. The V segment lost 6 bases and the J segment 6 bases; nucleotides outside the gene matches: 1. CDR3: CASRDRGNSPLHF. The CDR3 DNA reads TGTGCCAGCAGAGACAGGGGTAATTCACCCCTCCACTTT.

V is TRBV19 and J is TRBJ2-1, with D perhaps matching TRBD2 (5 bases). Germline V gives CDR1 LNHDA, CDR2 SQIVND (reference sequence). The CDR3 has 16 residues. V was cut by 8 bases and J by 1 base, with 18 bases left in between. CDR3 sequence reads: CASSVRELKSYNEQFF. The CDR3 bases are TGTGCCAGTTCCGTTAGGGAGTTAAAGTCCTACAATGAGCAGTTCTTC.

The chain recombines TRBV9 with TRBJ2-7; the D is unclear. The CDR3 is 16 amino acids. Germline V CDR1 and CDR2: SGDLS, YYNGEE. The V gene lost 3 bases and the J gene lost 1 base, with 17 bases spanning the gap. CDR3 residues: CASSATSGPASYEQYF. For the CDR3, the DNA is TGTGCCAGCAGCGCGACCTCCGGGCCGGCATCCTACGAGCAGTACTTC.

The chain recombines TRBV4-2 with TRBJ2-2; D unclear. Germline V lookup: CDR1 LGHNA, CDR2 YNFKEQ. The CDR3 extends over 13 amino acids. V dropped 4 bases and J dropped 7 bases, with 10 bases sitting between them. CDR3 amino acids: CASSLGYNGELFF. The CDR3 nucleotides are TGTGCCAGCAGCCTGGGTTACAACGGGGAGCTGTTTTTT.

V is TRBV19 and J is TRBJ1-1; D possibly corresponds to TRBD1 (6 bases). Trimming left V 5 bases short and J 5 bases short, with 12 bases between. The CDR3 is 13 residues long. CDR1 is LNHDA and CDR2 is SQIVND in the germline V gene (reference sequence). The CDR3 sequence: CASSVQGWTEAFF. The CDR3 DNA reads TGTGCCAGTAGTGTACAGGGTTGGACTGAAGCTTTCTTT.

The chain is built from TRBV10-2 and TRBJ2-7; possible D gene TRBD2, 6 bases. The V end was cut by 7 bases, the J end by 6 bases, with 19 bases between. Per the germline V gene, CDR1 is WSHSY and CDR2 is SAAADI. This CDR3 comprises 14 residues. CDR3 sequence (DNA): TGCGCCAGCAACGACCCGGGACTCCCTACCGAGCAGTACTTC. Translating gives CASNDPGLPTEQYF.

The chain has TRBV6-1 and TRBJ1-3; a weak D match, TRBD1 (5 bases). Germline V gene sequence: CDR1 MNHNS, CDR2 SASEGT. V lost 8 bases, J lost 0 bases, and 14 bases lay in between. The CDR3 runs 15 residues. CDR3 sequence (DNA): TGTGCCAGCTCTACGGGACTCAGCTCTGGAAACACCATATATTTT. It is translated as CASSTGLSSGNTIYF.

This CDR3 is CASSSSWGNIQYF. CDR3 nucleotides: TGTGCCAGCAGCTCCTCCTGGGGAAACATTCAGTACTTC. The V gene is TRBV11-2, the J gene TRBJ2-4; no firm D call. Trimming took off 4 bases at V and 6 bases at J, with 10 bases between the two ends. This CDR3 is built from 13 residues. The germline V gene has CDR1 SGHAT and CDR2 FQNNGV.

The genes are TRBV5-5 and TRBJ2-4, with 10 bases aligning to TRBD1. The CDR3 runs to 14 residues. CDR1 and CDR2 (germline): SGHKS, YYEKEE (reference sequence). Trimming cost V 4 bases and J 8 bases; bases outside gene matches: 6. CDR3 region: CASSPRDRGDIQYF. In DNA, the CDR3 is TGTGCCAGCAGCCCCCGGGACAGGGGTGACATTCAGTACTTC.

The chain combines TRBV7-6 with TRBJ2-7; 7 bases line up with TRBD1. The CDR3 has 16 amino acids. Trimming at V came to 5 bases and at J to 2 bases, leaving 12 bases not matched to a gene. Germline CDR1 and CDR2: SGHVS and FNYEAQ. DNA of the CDR3: TGTGCCAGCAGCCACAACAGGGGATCGCAGGCCTACGAGCAGTACTTC. Translated: CASSHNRGSQAYEQYF.

V and J are TRBV5-4 and TRBJ1-2, with D possibly being TRBD1 (5 bases). Germline V gene sequence: CDR1 SGHNT, CDR2 YYREEE (reference sequence). Trimming left V 0 bases short and J 7 bases short, with 10 bases between. This CDR3 spans 13 amino acids. CDR3 nucleotides: TGTGCCAGCAGCTTGGAGGGGTCTGCTGGCTACACCTTC. Translation gives CASSLEGSAGYTF.

The V gene is TRBV7-9, the J gene TRBJ1-1, with 9 bases identical to TRBD1. The length of the CDR3 is 15 residues. V shed 3 bases, J shed 0 bases, and the junction held 2 bases outside the gene matches. Germline V gene sequence: CDR1 SEHNR, CDR2 FQNEAQ (reference sequence). CDR3 nucleotide sequence: TGTGCCAGCAGCTTTGGGACAGGGATGAACACTGAAGCTTTCTTT. This codes for CASSFGTGMNTEAFF.

This clone was seen only a few times. The rearrangement links TRBV6-4 to TRBJ1-5, with a tentative D call TRBD1 (6 bases). Between the trimmed V and J ends, which lost 6 bases and 6 bases, there was a span of 12 bases. Germline CDR1 MRHNA, CDR2 SNTAGT. This CDR3 is built from 13 residues. The CDR3 here is CASRGRGSQPQHF. CDR3 sequence (DNA): TGTGCCAGCAGGGGAAGGGGGTCTCAGCCCCAGCATTTT.

This sequence joins TRBV9 and TRBJ2-7, with 8 bases identical to TRBD2. V lost 4 bases and J lost 2; bases outside the gene matches: 5. Per the germline V gene, CDR1 is SGDLS and CDR2 is YYNGEE. This CDR3 comprises 14 residues. The CDR3 is CASSTSSGPYEQYF. CDR3 nucleotides: TGTGCCAGCAGCACATCTAGCGGGCCCTACGAGCAGTACTTC.

V usage is TRBV29-1 and J usage is TRBJ2-7, with 7 nucleotides matching TRBD1. This CDR3 is 12 amino acids long. From germline, CDR1 is SQVTM and CDR2 ANQGSEA. Losses at the gene ends were 5 bases for V and 4 bases for J; bases not matched to a gene: 5. CDR3 nucleotide sequence: TGCAGCGTTCATGACAGGGTTTACGAGCAGTACTTC. It encodes CSVHDRVYEQYF.

The V gene is TRBV6-1, the J gene TRBJ2-7; D possibly corresponds to TRBD1 (6 bases). In germline, CDR1 is MNHNS, CDR2 SASEGT. The CDR3 sequence is 14 residues long. Between the trimmed V and J ends, which lost 6 bases and 3 bases, there was a span of 15 bases. In DNA form, the CDR3 reads TGTGCCAGCAGCCACACGGGCAGGGGCTACGAGCAGTACTTC. Translating gives CASSHTGRGYEQYF.

V and J are TRBV19 and TRBJ2-1; 8 positions agree with TRBD1. Germline CDR1 and CDR2: LNHDA and SQIVND (reference sequence). The V segment lost 6 bases and the J segment 4 bases; nucleotides outside the gene matches: 8. This CDR3 is 15 amino acids long. This chain's CDR3 is CASSSWQGAYNEQFF. The CDR3, as DNA: TGTGCCAGTAGCTCTTGGCAGGGGGCTTACAATGAGCAGTTCTTC.

V is TRBV19 and J is TRBJ1-1, with D unresolved. With 2 bases removed from V and 3 bases from J, the gap between germline ends came to 13 bases. This CDR3 comprises 15 residues. The germline gives CDR1 LNHDA, CDR2 SQIVND (reference sequence). CDR3 in amino acids: CASSIMASRDTEAFF. CDR3 nucleotides: TGTGCCAGTAGTATAATGGCATCTCGGGACACTGAAGCTTTCTTT.

This clone was observed a single time. The genes are TRBV11-2 and TRBJ2-7; 8 bases are a match to TRBD1. The CDR3 covers 13 residues. Germline trimming cut 5 bases from V and 5 bases from J; bases unmatched to any gene: 5. Germline-derived CDR1 and CDR2 are SGHAT and FQNNGV. The CDR3 sequence is CASSTRTGHEQYF. CDR3 DNA: TGTGCCAGCAGCACTCGGACAGGGCACGAGCAGTACTTC.

The gene calls are TRBV27 and TRBJ2-3; D remains unclear. CDR1 MNHEY and CDR2 SMNVEV come from the germline V gene (reference sequence). V shed 7 bases and J shed 5 bases, with 7 bases lying between them. The CDR3 runs to 11 residues. The CDR3 nucleotides read TGTGCCAGCACTTCGTTAGATACGCAGTATTTT. Protein product: CASTSLDTQYF.

Regarding this clone: Other nucleotide sequences from this sample produce the same CDR3. J is TRBJ2-7 and V is TRBV30, with D possibly TRBD1 on 5 matching bases. This CDR3 is built from 14 residues. Germline loops: CDR1 GTSNPN, CDR2 SVGIG (reference sequence). Trimming pared 0 bases from V and 2 bases from J, leaving 11 bases between. This CDR3 reads CAWSVGAGPYEQYF. Written as DNA, the CDR3 is TGTGCCTGGAGTGTAGGGGCAGGCCCCTACGAGCAGTACTTC.

This sequence joins TRBV7-9 and TRBJ2-5, with 12 bases fitting TRBD2. Germline V lookup: CDR1 SEHNR, CDR2 FQNEAQ (reference sequence). This CDR3 is built from 17 residues. The V and J ends lost 3 bases and 5 bases, in that order; junction bases with no gene match: 10. As DNA, the CDR3 is TGTGCCAGCAGCTTCGTGGAGACTAGCGGGAGTTCGGAGACCCAGTACTTC. Translated: CASSFVETSGSSETQYF.

The gene calls are TRBV27 and TRBJ2-7; the match to TRBD2 covers 9 bases. V gave up 5 bases and J gave up 3 bases; unmatched junction bases: 14. The germline V gene encodes CDR1 MNHEY and CDR2 SMNVEV (reference sequence). There are 17 residues in the CDR3. The DNA for the CDR3 is TGTGCCAGCAGTACTATATTAGCCGGGACTAGCAGCTACGAGCAGTACTTC. As protein: CASSTILAGTSSYEQYF.

This chain uses TRBV13 with TRBJ1-2; no reliable D call. The CDR3 has 13 residues. V shed 4 bases and J shed 6 bases, with 12 bases lying between them. Per the germline V gene, CDR1 is PRHDT and CDR2 is FYEKMQ (reference sequence). This chain's CDR3 is CASSSQSVDGYTF. The CDR3 DNA sequence: TGTGCCAGCAGCTCCCAATCCGTGGATGGCTACACCTTC. The whole variable domain, remainder taken from reference TRBV13 and TRBJ1-2, is AAGVIQSPRHLIKEKRETATLKCYPIPRHDTVYWYQQGPGQDPQFLISFYEKMQSDKGSIPDRFSAQQFSDYHSELNMSSLELGDSALYFCASSSQSVDGYTFGSGTRLTVV.

V gene TRBV5-1 combines with J gene TRBJ1-4, with 7 positions matching TRBD1. CDR3 length equals 18 residues. Unmatched junction bases numbered 10, after V lost 2 bases and J lost 0 bases. CDR1 and CDR2 from the germline V gene are SGHRS and YFSETQ. CDR3 sequence (DNA): TGCGCCAGCAGCTTTGAATTCGGGACAGAAGCAACTAATGAAAAACTGTTTTTT. The encoded protein is CASSFEFGTEATNEKLFF.

The V gene is TRBV6-1, the J gene TRBJ1-1, with 8 positions matching TRBD1. The CDR3 extends over 14 amino acids. Unmatched junction bases numbered 9, after V lost 3 bases and J lost 9 bases. CDR1 and CDR2 (germline): MNHNS, SASEGT. CDR3 in amino acids: CASSEGRGLLKAFF. The CDR3 region has the DNA TGTGCCAGCAGTGAGGGCAGGGGGCTCCTCAAAGCTTTCTTT.

This clone was recorded only once. The V and J genes are TRBV30 and TRBJ1-4, with D unresolved. This CDR3 region has 16 residues. CDR1 GTSNPN and CDR2 SVGIG come from the germline V gene (reference sequence). V lost 0 bases and J lost 0, with 11 bases in between. This CDR3 is CAWSVGEWTTNEKLFF. CDR3 in DNA: TGTGCCTGGAGTGTGGGTGAATGGACAACTAATGAAAAACTGTTTTTT.

The J gene is TRBJ2-1, the V gene TRBV4-1; D gene uncertain. The germline CDR1 and CDR2 sequences are MGHRA and YSYEKL. This CDR3 is built from 14 residues. V dropped 4 bases and J dropped 3 bases, with 10 bases sitting between them. This CDR3 reads CASSLVVGYNEQFF. The DNA for the CDR3 is TGCGCCAGCAGCCTCGTGGTGGGCTACAATGAGCAGTTCTTC.